This TCR beta chain stems from a study of vaccination effects on CD4 cells after COVID-19. Study context: It was a median of 72 days after the second dose that post-vaccine samples were obtained.

When around 9 days of culture had elapsed, CD4+ T cells were isolated. Either the BNT162b2 or mRNA-1273 vaccine was given to participants in two doses. Sequencing used immunoSEQ multiplex PCR; TCRdb keeps in-frame clones, though not all of them. The table records 50,000 to 70,000 clones, around 79% of them present only once. The study's findings and limits: Few convalescent patients were included, and no early post-infection timepoints were sampled.

This clone appeared once. No antigen is known for it. This sequence was found in a human donor who received a COVID-19 vaccine. The sample was CD4+ T cells from PBMCs cultured without peptide, taken after COVID-19 vaccination.

The CDR3 nucleotides read TGCAGCGTTGAAGGGTTTGGTGCCCCAGATACGCAGTATTTT. Encoded protein: CSVEGFGAPDTQYF. The chain carries TRBV29-1 and TRBJ2-3; no clear D gene. This CDR3 is built from 14 residues. Trimming shortened V by 1 base and J by 4 bases, and 12 bases separated the two germline ends. Germline lookup yields CDR1 SQVTM and CDR2 ANQGSEA.